These T cell receptor beta chains were read from a single sample in a study of blood T cells in healthy people across ages. One entry per CDR3 protein, called by TCRdb with MiXCR from the 5' RACE reads. This sample yields about 1.6 million distinct CDR3 sequences, of which about 35% are seen a single time; approximately 10% belongs to the top ten. Source material: blood. The receptor set was obtained from a woman in her 30s in good health. CDR3s include the opening cysteine and the closing phenylalanine or tryptophan. The D gene is left open where the match is weak. Size tells how often a clone was seen (once, few, many) or the class of an expanded clone, and some rows leave it out.

clone_size,j_call,v_call,d_call,cdr3_aa,cdr3_nt
-,TRBJ1-2,TRBV6-1,-,CASSVRDAFRGSDGYTF,TGTGCCAGCAGTGTCCGGGACGCCTTCCGAGGGAGCGATGGCTACACCTTC
-,TRBJ2-4,TRBV6-5,-,CASSGHGNIQYF,TGTGCCAGCAGTGGCCATGGGAACATTCAGTACTTC
-,TRBJ2-7,TRBV6-1,-,CASTVGEYLSYEQYF,TGTGCCAGCACTGTGGGGGAGTATCTCTCCTACGAGCAGTACTTC
-,TRBJ1-1,TRBV27,-,CASSFAQGAGVEAFF,TGTGCCAGCAGTTTTGCTCAAGGAGCGGGAGTGGAAGCTTTCTTT
-,TRBJ2-5,TRBV3-1,TRBD2,CASSISGRDQETQYF,TGTGCCAGCAGCATTAGCGGGAGGGACCAAGAGACCCAGTACTTC
-,TRBJ2-3,TRBV28,-,CASSFHPQGPTQYF,TGTGCCAGCAGTTTCCATCCACAGGGACCTACGCAGTATTTT
once,TRBJ1-5,TRBV3-1,TRBD1,CASSQYDRVDQPQHF,TGTGCCAGCAGCCAGTACGACAGGGTGGATCAGCCCCAGCATTTT
few,TRBJ1-5,TRBV28,-,CASSLLAGSGSYSNQPQHF,TGTGCCAGCAGTTTATTGGCAGGGTCAGGGTCTTATAGCAATCAGCCCCAGCATTTT
few,TRBJ1-1,TRBV6-2/TRBV6-3,-,CASSRAGENTEAFF,TGTGCCAGCAGCCGGGCCGGGGAGAACACTGAAGCTTTCTTT
-,TRBJ1-5,TRBV10-1,-,CASNETGARNQPQHF,TGCGCCAGCAACGAGACGGGGGCCCGGAATCAGCCCCAGCATTTT
few,TRBJ2-7,TRBV2,TRBD2,CASSERLAGGYEQYF,TGTGCCAGCAGTGAACGACTAGCGGGGGGCTACGAGCAGTACTTC
few,TRBJ2-7,TRBV15,TRBD2,CATSRDAARTSGSYEQYF,TGTGCCACCAGCAGAGATGCGGCTAGGACTAGCGGATCCTACGAGCAGTACTTC
-,TRBJ2-3,TRBV12-3/TRBV12-4,-,CASSWNSADTQYF,TGTGCCAGCAGTTGGAATTCCGCAGATACGCAGTATTTT
-,TRBJ2-7,TRBV5-1,-,CASSLDVADEQYF,TGCGCCAGCAGCCTGGACGTTGCGGACGAGCAGTACTTC
-,TRBJ2-3,TRBV9,TRBD2,CASSVATGGTTDTQYF,TGTGCCAGCAGCGTAGCTACGGGGGGGACCACAGATACGCAGTATTTT
few,TRBJ2-5,TRBV4-1,-,CASSRLRGAGAVQETQYF,TGCGCCAGCAGCCGGCTACGGGGGGCGGGGGCCGTCCAAGAGACCCAGTACTTC
-,TRBJ2-3,TRBV2,TRBD2,CASSLRTSGGDGTQYF,TGTGCCAGCAGTCTACGGACTAGCGGGGGGGATGGTACGCAGTATTTT
many,TRBJ2-7,TRBV28,-,CASTIGSYEQYF,TGTGCCAGCACCATCGGCTCCTACGAGCAGTACTTC
-,TRBJ1-1,TRBV5-1,-,CASSPTGHLNTETFF,TGCGCCAGCAGCCCAACGGGACACCTGAACACTGAAACTTTCTTT
once,TRBJ1-2,TRBV10-3,-,CAIRLSSGNYGYTF,TGTGCCATCCGACTATCCTCGGGGAACTATGGCTACACCTTC
-,TRBJ1-3,TRBV27,-,CASSLQGAGNTIYF,TGTGCCAGCAGTCTCCAGGGTGCTGGAAACACCATATATTTT
-,TRBJ1-1,TRBV3-1,-,CASSHNRVNTEAFF,TGTGCCAGCAGCCATAACAGGGTGAACACTGAAGCTTTCTTT
-,TRBJ2-5,TRBV27,-,CASSSGPGLPLERYF,TGTGCCAGCAGTTCTGGACCCGGACTGCCCCTCGAGCGGTACTTC
few,TRBJ1-1,TRBV12-3/TRBV12-4,-,CASRSDRWKAFF,TGTGCCAGCAGGTCCGATAGATGGAAAGCTTTCTTT
few,TRBJ1-2,TRBV20-1,TRBD1,CSARRQGRNYGYTF,TGCAGTGCTAGACGACAGGGTAGGAACTATGGCTACACCTTC
many,TRBJ2-7,TRBV10-3,TRBD2,CAISEAGPTSGRSYEQYF,TGTGCCATCAGTGAAGCGGGCCCGACTAGCGGGCGTTCCTACGAGCAGTACTTC
few,TRBJ2-6,TRBV7-8,-,CASSSPPAMLWGANVLTF,TGTGCCAGCAGCAGTCCCCCGGCAATGTTGTGGGGGGCCAACGTCCTGACTTTC
-,TRBJ2-3,TRBV2,TRBD2,CASSKRLAGASGEDTQYF,TGTGCCAGCAGCAAACGACTAGCGGGGGCCTCCGGTGAGGATACGCAGTATTTT
-,TRBJ2-1,TRBV27,-,CASSLFSPGFGEQFF,TGTGCCAGCAGTTTATTTTCCCCAGGGTTTGGCGAGCAGTTCTTC
-,TRBJ1-1,TRBV20-1,-,CSASAGGNTEAFF,TGCAGTGCTAGTGCCGGGGGGAACACTGAAGCTTTCTTT
-,TRBJ2-1,TRBV29-1,-,CSSRPSGETEQFF,TGCAGCTCCAGACCCTCAGGGGAGACTGAGCAGTTCTTC
-,TRBJ2-5,TRBV4-1,TRBD2,CASSQVGRGGQETQYF,TGCGCCAGCAGCCAAGTTGGTCGGGGGGGTCAAGAGACCCAGTACTTC
many,TRBJ2-5,TRBV27,-,CASSFGFQETQYF,TGTGCCAGCAGTTTTGGTTTCCAAGAGACCCAGTACTTC
-,TRBJ2-1,TRBV4-1,TRBD2,CASSHLGLAVNGQFF,TGCGCCAGCAGCCACCTAGGACTAGCGGTCAATGGGCAGTTCTTC
-,TRBJ1-2,TRBV9,-,CASSVAAGAGTFYGYTF,TGTGCCAGCAGCGTAGCTGCAGGGGCTGGTACTTTCTATGGCTACACCTTC
few,TRBJ2-1,TRBV20-1,TRBD1,CSARTGHPYNEQFF,TGCAGTGCCCGGACAGGGCACCCCTACAATGAGCAGTTCTTC
-,TRBJ2-5,TRBV11-2,TRBD1,CASSFDRDSYNEQYF,TGTGCCAGCAGCTTCGACCGGGACAGTTACAATGAGCAGTACTTC
-,TRBJ1-1,TRBV5-1,TRBD1,CASSLAATGTGNTEAFF,TGCGCCAGCAGCTTGGCCGCGACAGGGACCGGGAACACTGAAGCTTTCTTT
few,TRBJ1-2,TRBV18,-,CASSQGQHNYGYTF,TGTGCCAGCTCACAGGGACAACATAACTATGGCTACACCTTC
few,TRBJ2-7,TRBV27,TRBD2,CASSGSGLAGAEQYF,TGTGCCAGCAGTGGATCGGGACTAGCGGGGGCGGAGCAGTACTTC
-,TRBJ2-5,TRBV5-1,TRBD2,CASNAPTSGEGQETQYF,TGCGCCAGCAATGCCCCGACTAGCGGGGAAGGCCAAGAGACCCAGTACTTC
-,TRBJ2-3,TRBV29-1,TRBD2,CSVVTSGSADTQYF,TGCAGCGTCGTGACTAGCGGGAGTGCAGATACGCAGTATTTT
many,TRBJ2-3,TRBV29-1,-,CSVELGHAGDTQYF,TGCAGCGTTGAACTAGGACACGCCGGAGATACGCAGTATTTT
-,TRBJ2-1,TRBV5-1,-,CASSSGGTDYNEQFF,TGCGCCAGCAGCTCTGGAGGGACAGATTACAATGAGCAGTTCTTC
few,TRBJ2-7,TRBV20-1,TRBD1,CSARDSRGTYEQYF,TGCAGTGCTAGAGATTCCAGGGGGACCTACGAGCAGTACTTC
-,TRBJ2-7,TRBV3-1,TRBD2,CASSPMLAGEQYF,TGTGCCAGCAGCCCGATGTTAGCGGGCGAGCAGTACTTC
-,TRBJ2-5,TRBV27,TRBD1,CASSPGTGLVEEQYF,TGTGCCAGCAGTCCGGGGACAGGGCTCGTGGAGGAGCAGTACTTC
-,TRBJ2-7,TRBV4-1,-,CAGRQVGETYEQYF,TGCGCCGGCCGCCAAGTCGGGGAGACCTACGAGCAGTACTTC
many,TRBJ1-2,TRBV27,TRBD1,CASSFGTGDGYTF,TGTGCCAGCAGTTTTGGGACAGGGGATGGCTACACCTTC
-,TRBJ2-3,TRBV12-3/TRBV12-4,TRBD2,CASRPVAGVGGDTQYF,TGTGCCAGCAGACCCGTAGCGGGAGTGGGGGGAGATACGCAGTATTTT
-,TRBJ2-7,TRBV14,-,CASYRVAYEQYF,TGTGCCAGTTACAGGGTAGCGTACGAGCAGTACTTC
-,TRBJ1-1,TRBV5-1,TRBD1,CASSPRTGTQGKNTEAFF,TGCGCCAGCAGTCCACGGACAGGAACCCAGGGTAAGAACACTGAAGCTTTCTTT
-,TRBJ1-4,TRBV6-1,-,CASSPGPGGADEKLFF,TGTGCCAGCAGCCCCGGTCCGGGGGGCGCCGATGAAAAACTGTTTTTT
-,TRBJ2-7,TRBV30,-,CAWSVLVGEQYF,TGTGCCTGGAGTGTACTCGTGGGCGAGCAGTACTTC
-,TRBJ1-4,TRBV12-3/TRBV12-4,-,CASTLDREDEKLFF,TGTGCCAGCACCCTAGACCGGGAGGATGAAAAACTGTTTTTT
-,TRBJ2-3,TRBV25-1,-,CASNPNEGVGDTQYF,TGTGCCAGCAACCCCAATGAGGGGGTAGGGGATACGCAGTATTTT
-,TRBJ1-2,TRBV5-1,-,CASSRARGYGYTF,TGCGCCAGCAGCCGGGCCAGGGGCTATGGCTACACCTTC
-,TRBJ2-7,TRBV29-1,-,CSVEKEGGTHEQYF,TGCAGCGTTGAAAAAGAAGGAGGTACCCACGAGCAGTACTTC